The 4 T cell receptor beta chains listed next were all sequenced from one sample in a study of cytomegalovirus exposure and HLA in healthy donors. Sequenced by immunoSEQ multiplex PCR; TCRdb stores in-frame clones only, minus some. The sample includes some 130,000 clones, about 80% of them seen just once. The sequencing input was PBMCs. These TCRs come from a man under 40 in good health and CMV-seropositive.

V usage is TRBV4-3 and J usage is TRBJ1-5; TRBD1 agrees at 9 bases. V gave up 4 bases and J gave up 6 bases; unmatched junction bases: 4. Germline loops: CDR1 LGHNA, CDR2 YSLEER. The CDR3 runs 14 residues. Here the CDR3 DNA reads TGCGCCAGCAGCCTTGACAGGGGGGGTCAGCCCCAGCATTTT. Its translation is CASSLDRGGQPQHF.

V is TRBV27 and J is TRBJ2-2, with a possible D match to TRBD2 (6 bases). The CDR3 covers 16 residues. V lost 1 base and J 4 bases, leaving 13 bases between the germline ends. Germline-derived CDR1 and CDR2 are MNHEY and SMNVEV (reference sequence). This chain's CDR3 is CASSLWGESGTGELFF. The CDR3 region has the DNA TGTGCCAGCAGTTTATGGGGGGAGAGCGGCACCGGGGAGCTGTTTTTT.

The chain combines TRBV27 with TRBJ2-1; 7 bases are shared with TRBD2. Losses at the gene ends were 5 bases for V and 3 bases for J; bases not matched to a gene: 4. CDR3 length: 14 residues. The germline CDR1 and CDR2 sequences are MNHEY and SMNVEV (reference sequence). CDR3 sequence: CASSPGTNYNEQFF. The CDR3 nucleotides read TGTGCCAGCAGTCCCGGGACTAACTACAATGAGCAGTTCTTC.

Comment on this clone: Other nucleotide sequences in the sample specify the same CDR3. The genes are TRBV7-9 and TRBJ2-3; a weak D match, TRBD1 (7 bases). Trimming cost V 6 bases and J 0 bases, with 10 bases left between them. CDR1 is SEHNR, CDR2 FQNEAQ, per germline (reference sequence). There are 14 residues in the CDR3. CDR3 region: CASSPGGSTDTQYF. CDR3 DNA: TGTGCCAGCAGTCCAGGGGGGAGCACAGATACGCAGTATTTT.